This T cell receptor beta chain derives from a study of T cell responses to AZD1222 COVID-19 vaccine (dated by TCRdb to 2020 to 2023). With regard to the full study: TCR sequencing covered 230 to 250 trial participants: some 210 given two doses of AZD1222 and approximately 26 given two doses of MenACWY control vaccine. Trial participants were enrolled into age subgroups of 18-55, 56-69 and 70-plus years, which contained around 150, 28 and 57 TCR-sequenced participants, respectively. What the work shows at the level of the full study, not this receptor alone: A significant rise in spike-specific TCR breadth and depth was observed after two AZD1222 doses relative to day 0 and relative to MenACWY recipients. Only five to seven AZD1222 recipients were SARS-CoV-2 seropositive at baseline, limiting conclusions about previously exposed vaccinees. Most participants were white British and females outnumbered males, and the authors suggested that clonal diversity may have been underestimated. No day 14 peak-response samples were available, so repertoires were characterized only after the peak T cell response. The vaccine-associated CD4 TCRs covered the entire spike protein, and the dominant responses fell in regions 160-218 and 743-854. Reportedly, almost half of the unique spike-specific TCRs recognized epitopes lying outside the regions that are mutated in the B.1.351 and B.1.1.7 variants. The 56-69-year group was small, and its depth increase did not reach significance, likely because of low power.

This clone was seen a single time. Its antigen is not yet known. No qualities accompany the bases; no much larger clone lies one base away. Taken with the paper, the label for time point translates to: about 28 days (+/-7) after the second vaccine dose. AZD1222 recipients whose second dose came at about 4 weeks and those whose second dose came at about 12 weeks were combined into one group, since spike-specific TCR depth and breadth did not differ between the two schedules. Samples from vaccinated people were obtained from the UK trials COV001 and COV002, which included a single-blind randomized controlled phase 2/3 trial of AZD1222 (ChAdOx1 nCoV-19) in healthy adults. Trial participant PBMC samples were collected at day 0 and day 28 after the second dose for TCRbeta chain sequencing. The CDR3 regions of human TCRbeta chains were analyzed by immunosequencing. As for the original processing: Repertoire TCRs were matched against a reference library of SARS-CoV-2-specific TCRs generated with the MIRA antigen-specificity platform. Breadth was defined as the fraction of unique TCRs that were SARS-CoV-2-associated, and depth was defined as the fraction of total T cells that were SARS-CoV-2-associated. Using the MIRA data, each spike-specific TCR was mapped to the spike region that the TCR reacts to and placed in a CD4 or CD8 class. Log10-transformed breadth and depth values were compared by one-way ANOVA with Sidak's multiple comparisons tests. The source is immuneACCESS, and TCRdb retained only in-frame sequences with V and J called. Part of the clones is not carried over; for the studies checked, unresolved V genes explain less than half of this, and the remainder is unexplained. D and trimming were read from the DNA, whereas the V and J calls and clone size are those reported in that table. Across this sample there are roughly 120,000 clones, with roughly 92% seen only once. 1.5% to 2% of the sample belongs to the ten largest clones.

After removal of 2 bases from V and 0 bases from J, the junction retains 11 bases not matched to a gene. Per the germline V gene, SGDLS is the CDR1 and YYNGEE is the CDR2. From its cysteine to its phenylalanine, the CDR3 spans 18 amino acids. Only the CDR3 portion is preserved as DNA: 54 bases, with reading frame beginning at the first base. The chain is assembled from TRBV9 and TRBJ1-3; the central 7 bases match TRBD1. The source material was peripheral blood, sampled 28 days after the second AZD1222 dose. The receptor comes from an adult who received the AZD1222 COVID-19 vaccine. The base sequence is TGTGCCAGCAGCGTCCCCGCGACAGGGCTGGCCTCTGGAAACACCATATATTTT. The translation is CASSVPATGLASGNTIYF.